A selection of T cell receptor beta chains follows, all from one sample in a study of shared clonotypes between healthy human individuals. Only in-frame clones appear in the TCRdb table, and some are missing; sequencing was by immunoSEQ multiplex PCR. Among roughly 320,000 clones listed, around 90% were seen once. Source material: memory CD8+ T cells sorted from blood. The receptors derive from a man aged 18 to 29 in good health. Each CDR3 is given with its conserved first and last residue. The order of the fields is J gene, clone size, V gene, CDR3 protein. Size values are once, few and many counts, or a class for expanded clones, and some rows have none.

TRBJ2-3	-	TRBV5-4	CASTDRGLRNTDTQYF
TRBJ2-7	-	TRBV30	CAWSLIWREDSYEQYF
TRBJ2-2	-	TRBV7-9	CASSLSAGELFF
TRBJ2-2	-	TRBV7-3	CASSPPPGTGSAGELFF
TRBJ2-6	-	TRBV10-3	CAISLVRCSTKSGQRPDF
TRBJ1-1	-	TRBV5-1	CASSLRDRGLYTEAFF
TRBJ1-2	-	TRBV5-1	CASSVTGLSKDYGYTF
TRBJ2-3	-	TRBV28	CASSPGTSGASTDTQYF
TRBJ2-4	-	TRBV1	CTSSQDSPSGGSPIAKNIQYF
TRBJ2-4	-	TRBV9	CASSTVPLQTGMENIQYF
TRBJ1-3	-	TRBV7-9	CASSSRDRNPGNTIYF
TRBJ2-5	-	TRBV7-6	CASSLVARLKTQYF
TRBJ1-6	-	TRBV18	CASSPSTGFYNSPLHF
TRBJ1-1	once	TRBV6-1	CASSEWAAAYTEAFF
TRBJ2-7	-	TRBV11-2	CASSLGPGSYEQYF